This T cell receptor (beta chain) stems from a study of monozygotic twins with inflammatory bowel disease. General observations from the study: Clonotype overlap with others was lower in IBD patients than in healthy twins, a difference that was greatest with disease activity.

In regard to this clonotype: Its specificity is not known.

Reanalyzing the 5' RACE reads, TCRdb keeps one entry per CDR3 protein, without DNA. The repertoire table contains more than 100,000 distinct CDR3 sequences. Germline CDR1 reads KGHSH; CDR2 reads LQKENI. This CDR3 has 13 amino acids. This sequence was found in a human donor with ulcerative colitis or Crohn's disease, or a healthy co-twin of an affected twin (not recorded which). The sample taken for sequencing was blood. The chain has TRBV18 and TRBJ2-5; as DNA is missing, the TRBD1 call by TCRdb cannot be tested. CDR3 loop: CASSQDMQETQYF.